The 5 T cell receptor beta chains presented below share a single source sample, sequenced in a study of blood T cell repertoires in COVID-19. Clones were sequenced by immunoSEQ multiplex PCR, and TCRdb holds only the in-frame ones, with some missing. The sample carries about 400,000 clones, approximately 84% recorded once. Sequencing was performed on PBMCs or T cells enriched from blood (not recorded which). The receptor set was obtained from a woman in her twenties or thirties who had recovered from COVID-19.

The chain joins TRBV10-3 to TRBJ1-2; 12 bases line up with TRBD1. The CDR3 is 17 residues long. Germline CDR1 reads ENHRY; CDR2 reads SYGVKD. J gave up 8 bases and V 4 bases, and 14 bases lay outside the gene matches. The CDR3 DNA reads TGTGCCATCAGTGCTCGGGATCCGGGACAGGGGGCCGGGGGCTACACCTTC. Its translation: CAISARDPGQGAGGYTF.

This chain uses TRBV11-3 with TRBJ1-5, with a weak D call TRBD1 (6 bases). The germline V gene has CDR1 SGHNT and CDR2 YENEEA. This CDR3 is 14 amino acids long. Trimming took 2 bases from V and 4 from J, leaving 9 bases between them. This CDR3 is CASSLRQGNQPQHF. CDR3 DNA sequence: TGTGCCAGCAGCTTAAGGCAGGGGAATCAGCCCCAGCATTTT. The full variable domain, its missing parts supplied by reference TRBV11-3 and TRBJ1-5, is EAGVVQSPRYKIIEKKQPVAFWCNPISGHNTLYWYLQNLGQGPELLIRYENEEAVDDSQLPKDRFSAERLKGVDSTLKIQPAELGDSAVYLCASSLRQGNQPQHFGDGTRLSIL.

This sequence joins TRBV6-1 and TRBJ1-5; D is perhaps TRBD1 (6 bases). This CDR3 contains 14 residues. The germline V and J ends were trimmed by 1 base and 6 bases, with 10 bases remaining between them. Per germline, CDR1 MNHNS and CDR2 SASEGT. CDR3 loop: CASSEGDRSQPQHF. For the CDR3, the DNA is TGTGCCAGCAGTGAAGGAGACAGGTCTCAGCCCCAGCATTTT.

This sequence joins TRBV19 and TRBJ1-5; D gene unclear. The CDR3 has 16 residues. The V end lost 4 bases, the J end lost 3 bases, and 16 bases lay between the germline ends. The germline V gene encodes CDR1 LNHDA and CDR2 SQIVND (reference sequence). This CDR3 is CASSRPAMGNNQPQHF. The DNA of the CDR3 is TGTGCCAGTAGTAGGCCGGCTATGGGCAACAATCAGCCCCAGCATTTT. Full variable domain (missing parts from reference TRBV19 and TRBJ1-5): DGGITQSPKYLFRKEGQNVTLSCEQNLNHDAMYWYRQDPGQGLRLIYYSQIVNDFQKGDIAEGYSVSREKKESFPLTVTSAQKNPTAFYLCASSRPAMGNNQPQHFGDGTRLSIL.

The chain carries TRBV2 and TRBJ2-2; D is possibly TRBD1 (5 bases). The germline V gene encodes CDR1 SNHLY and CDR2 FYNNEI. Trimming removed 3 bases at V and 5 bases at J, with 7 bases between. The CDR3 loop spans 13 amino acids. CDR3 in DNA: TGTGCCAGCAGTGAGGCAGGGACCGGGGAGCTGTTTTTT. It translates to CASSEAGTGELFF.